What follows are 8 T cell receptor beta chains derived from one specimen sequenced in a study of blood T cell repertoires in COVID-19 (dated by TCRdb to the early 2020s). Libraries were constructed by the immunoSEQ multiplex PCR assay. In its TCRdb copy, this immuneACCESS table keeps in-frame sequences only and misses some clones. Where compared with another copy, unresolved V genes explain less than half of these, and the others have no known cause. Within this sample are more than 100,000 clones, with less than 90% of them counted one time only. Roughly an eighth of the sample rests with the top ten. Specimen: peripheral blood. The receptors were gathered from a woman in her twenties or thirties who had recovered from COVID-19.

V and J are TRBV19 and TRBJ2-5; 7 bases align to TRBD2. The CDR3 spans 13 residues. The trim removed 3 bases at V and 5 bases at J, leaving 3 bases unmatched. Germline V lookup: CDR1 LNHDA, CDR2 SQIVND (reference sequence). Written as DNA, the CDR3 is TGTGCCAGTAGTATGCGGGGAGGGGAGACCCAGTACTTC. It translates to CASSMRGGETQYF.

The chain recombines TRBV9 with TRBJ1-1, with D possibly matching TRBD1 (6 bases). Germline values: CDR1 SGDLS, CDR2 YYNGEE. This CDR3 contains 15 residues. With 4 bases removed from V and 4 bases from J, the gap between germline ends came to 17 bases. CDR3 loop: CASSPQGNRGTEAFF. CDR3 nucleotide sequence: TGTGCCAGCAGCCCCCAGGGGAATCGGGGCACTGAAGCTTTCTTT. Full variable domain (outside the CDR3, taken from reference TRBV9 and TRBJ1-1): DSGVTQTPKHLITATGQRVTLRCSPRSGDLSVYWYQQSLDQGLQFLIQYYNGEERAKGNILERFSAQQFPDLHSELNLSSLELGDSALYFCASSPQGNRGTEAFFGQGTRLTVV.

This CDR3 is CASSPGTNSEQYF. The CDR3 region has the DNA TGTGCCAGCAGCCCCGGGACTAACAGCGAGCAGTACTTC. The chain couples TRBV7-8 to TRBJ2-7, with TRBD2 matching over 7 bases. This CDR3 region has 13 residues. CDR1 and CDR2 (germline): SGHVS, FQNEAQ. The ends lost 5 bases at V and 6 bases at J; junction bases unmatched: 7.

V usage is TRBV27 and J usage is TRBJ2-2; TRBD2 might be the D (5 bases). The V and J ends lost 6 bases and 0 bases respectively, with 14 bases between them. The CDR3 contains 16 residues. Germline values: CDR1 MNHEY, CDR2 SMNVEV (reference sequence). CDR3 DNA sequence: TGTGCCAGCAGGACGACTTGGCGGGCGAACACCGGGGAGCTGTTTTTT. It yields the protein CASRTTWRANTGELFF.

This clone was picked up many times. This chain joins TRBV6-5 and TRBJ1-6; 11 nucleotides line up with TRBD1. This CDR3 has 14 amino acids. Unmatched junction bases numbered 6, after V lost 10 bases and J lost 7 bases. Looked up from germline, CDR1 is MNHEY and CDR2 is SVGAGI. CDR3: CATRTGGENSPLHF. CDR3 in DNA: TGTGCCACCCGGACAGGGGGCGAGAATTCACCCCTCCACTTT.

This clone was detected only a few times. The chain has TRBV5-4 and TRBJ2-5; D possibly corresponds to TRBD2 (6 bases). V shed 2 bases and J shed 5 bases, with 19 bases lying between them. The CDR3 is 16 residues long. Per the germline V gene, CDR1 is SGHNT and CDR2 is YYREEE (reference sequence). Here the CDR3 DNA reads TGTGCCAGCAGCTTCCCCCCAGGGAATGGAGGGGAGACCCAGTACTTC. Its translation: CASSFPPGNGGETQYF.

The V gene is TRBV3-1 (or the pseudogene TRBV3-2), the J gene TRBJ1-1; D is undetermined. CDR1 and CDR2 (germline): LGHDT, YNNKEL (reference sequence). V was trimmed by 1 base and J by 1 base, leaving 7 bases between them. The CDR3 is made up of 14 amino acids. The chain's CDR3 is CASSQVAGNTEAFF. In DNA, the CDR3 is TGTGCCAGCAGCCAAGTGGCGGGGAACACTGAAGCTTTCTTT.

The CDR3 loop reads CASSKQQNTEAFF. In DNA form, the CDR3 reads TGTGCCAGCAGCAAACAGCAGAACACTGAAGCTTTCTTT. The chain employs TRBV5-4 and TRBJ1-1, with unresolved D. The CDR3 runs to 13 residues. Trimming left V 4 bases short and J 1 base short, with 8 bases between. Germline lookup yields CDR1 SGHNT and CDR2 YYREEE (reference sequence).